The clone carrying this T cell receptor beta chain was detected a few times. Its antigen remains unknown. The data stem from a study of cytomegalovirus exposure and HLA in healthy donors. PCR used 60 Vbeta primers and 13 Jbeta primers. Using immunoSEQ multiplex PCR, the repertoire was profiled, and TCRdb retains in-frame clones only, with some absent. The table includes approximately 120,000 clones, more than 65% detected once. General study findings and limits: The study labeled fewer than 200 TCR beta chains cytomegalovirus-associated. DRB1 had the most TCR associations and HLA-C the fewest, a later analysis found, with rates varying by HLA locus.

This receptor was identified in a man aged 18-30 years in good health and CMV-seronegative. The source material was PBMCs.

As DNA, the CDR3 is TGTGCCAGCAGCTTAGGGACAGGCGGGTTTAGCTCCTACGAGCAGTACTTC. Translating gives CASSLGTGGFSSYEQYF. The chain joins TRBV7-3 to TRBJ2-7; 8 bases line up with TRBD1. The germline CDR1 and CDR2 sequences are SGHTA and FQGTGA. Germline trimming cut 2 bases from V and 0 bases from J; bases unmatched to any gene: 9. The CDR3 contains 17 residues.